The clone carrying this TCR beta chain has only one observation. Sequencing was performed with immunoSEQ multiplex PCR; in TCRdb, only in-frame clones are kept and a portion is missing. Of under 20,000 clones in the sample, 86% were seen once. The data belong to a study of OX40 agonist ivuxolimab in advanced cancers. Germline CDR1 reads MGHDK; CDR2 reads SYGVNS. The V and J ends lost 8 bases and 10 bases respectively, with 12 bases between them. This CDR3 comprises 11 residues. Sequenced material: CD4+ or CD8+ T cells sorted from blood, taken in a trial of the OX40 agonist ivuxolimab. The gene calls are TRBV25-1 and TRBJ2-1; perhaps TRBD2 as D (5 bases). The receptor's source is an adult with an advanced solid tumor such as melanoma, head and neck, liver or kidney cancer. As DNA, the CDR3 is TGTGCCAGCGAGCTAGCTAGAGAGCAGTTCTTC. It codes for CASELAREQFF.